A single sample is the source of the 13 T cell receptor beta chains below, sequenced in a study of blood T cell repertoires in COVID-19. Produced via immunoSEQ multiplex PCR; TCRdb's table is partial and in-frame only. The data contain approximately 300,000 clones, around 84% of them singletons. Sequencing was carried out using PBMCs or T cells enriched from blood (not recorded which). The receptor set was obtained from a man between 25 and 39 years old who had recovered from COVID-19.

This chain uses TRBV28 with TRBJ2-3, with D uncertain. Germline V gene sequence: CDR1 MDHEN, CDR2 SYDVKM. V dropped 8 bases and J dropped 4 bases, with 13 bases sitting between them. This CDR3 is 13 amino acids long. CDR3 residues: CASAMSVADTQYF. DNA of the CDR3: TGTGCCAGCGCCATGTCGGTCGCAGATACGCAGTATTTT.

V gene TRBV11-2 combines with J gene TRBJ1-1, with unresolved D. Trimming stripped 1 base from V and 13 bases from J, with 13 bases between. This CDR3 has 12 residues. Germline V gene lookup returns CDR1 SGHAT and CDR2 FQNNGV. The CDR3 spells CASSLGAPPGFF. The CDR3 DNA is TGTGCCAGCAGCTTAGGTGCCCCCCCGGGTTTCTTT.

V gene TRBV5-1 combines with J gene TRBJ2-1, with D tentatively TRBD2 (6 bases). The CDR3 length is 15 residues. From germline, CDR1 is SGHRS and CDR2 YFSETQ. V gave up 2 bases and J gave up 4 bases, with 13 bases separating them. The CDR3, as DNA: TGCGCCAGCAGCTTTCTGAGCGGGTCTTACAATGAGCAGTTCTTC. Its translation is CASSFLSGSYNEQFF.

This clone is a singleton in its sample. The CDR3 is CSRTAGDRGRRTDEQYF. Written as DNA, the CDR3 is TGCAGCCGGACCGCGGGGGACAGGGGGCGCCGAACCGACGAGCAGTACTTC. The chain has TRBV29-1 and TRBJ2-7; the match to TRBD1 covers 12 bases. Germline-derived CDR1 and CDR2 are SQVTM and ANQGSEA. V gave up 8 bases and J gave up 5 bases; unmatched junction bases: 19. The CDR3 has 17 amino acids.

As regards this clone: This specimen includes other DNA sequences encoding the same CDR3. The chain is built from TRBV30 and TRBJ1-2; 7 bases are shared with TRBD1. V lost 3 bases and J lost 0; bases outside the gene matches: 1. The CDR3 loop spans 13 amino acids. Germline V lookup: CDR1 GTSNPN, CDR2 SVGIG (reference sequence). The CDR3 spells CAWRGQANYGYTF. The CDR3 DNA reads as TGTGCCTGGAGAGGACAGGCTAACTATGGCTACACCTTC.

V is TRBV5-1 and J is TRBJ1-1; possible D gene TRBD1, 6 bases. The CDR3 is 15 residues long. From germline, CDR1 is SGHRS and CDR2 YFSETQ. The germline V and J ends were trimmed by 0 bases and 1 base, with 10 bases remaining between them. CDR3 nucleotides: TGCGCCAGCAGCTTGGTCCCGACAGGGAACACTGAAGCTTTCTTT. Translating it yields CASSLVPTGNTEAFF. The variable domain in full, with the rest retrieved from reference TRBV5-1 and TRBJ1-1, is KAGVTQTPRYLIKTRGQQVTLSCSPISGHRSVSWYQQTPGQGLQFLFEYFSETQRNKGNFPGRFSGRQFSNSRSEMNVSTLELGDSALYLCASSLVPTGNTEAFFGQGTRLTVV.

V and J are TRBV28 and TRBJ2-2, with D possibly matching TRBD1 (5 bases). The CDR3 is 15 amino acids. Trimming left V 6 bases short and J 7 bases short, with 18 bases between. Germline V gene lookup returns CDR1 MDHEN and CDR2 SYDVKM. CDR3 residues: CASSRLRWGGGELFF. The CDR3 nucleotides read TGTGCCAGCAGCCGTCTACGTTGGGGCGGCGGGGAGCTGTTTTTT.

This clone came up once. V is TRBV5-1 and J is TRBJ2-2, with a weak D call TRBD1 (5 bases). This CDR3 comprises 16 residues. The germline V gene encodes CDR1 SGHRS and CDR2 YFSETQ. Trimming removed 4 bases from V and 1 base from J, with 14 bases in between. The CDR3 DNA is TGCGCCAGCAGCCTCCGGACACAAAGGAACACCGGGGAGCTGTTTTTT. Translation gives CASSLRTQRNTGELFF.

The genes are TRBV27 and TRBJ1-5; unclear D gene. CDR3 length equals 13 residues. Trimming pared 2 bases from V and 4 bases from J, leaving 6 bases between. Germline loops: CDR1 MNHEY, CDR2 SMNVEV (reference sequence). The CDR3 region is CASSLTPNQPQHF. The CDR3 region has the DNA TGTGCCAGCAGTTTAACACCTAATCAGCCCCAGCATTTT.

The rearrangement uses TRBV28 and TRBJ2-3; D not resolved. This CDR3 region has 11 residues. The V gene's germline CDR1 is MDHEN and CDR2 SYDVKM. Trimming removed 8 bases at V and 8 bases at J, with 11 bases between. The CDR3 sequence: CASVTPGTQYF. The CDR3 nucleotides read TGTGCCAGCGTTACACCAGGTACGCAGTATTTT.

CDR3 loop: CASRRTGHGYTF. The CDR3 DNA follows: TGTGCCAGCAGGAGGACAGGGCATGGCTACACCTTC. V is TRBV7-9 and J is TRBJ1-2, with 8 bases identical to TRBD1. Germline V lookup: CDR1 SEHNR, CDR2 FQNEAQ (reference sequence). V gave up 6 bases and J gave up 6 bases; unmatched junction bases: 3. The CDR3 sequence is 12 residues long. Variable domain in full (rest from reference TRBV7-9 and TRBJ1-2): DTGVSQNPRHKITKRGQNVTFRCDPISEHNRLYWYRQTLGQGPEFLTYFQNEAQLEKSRLLSDRFSAERPKGSFSTLEIQRTEQGDSAMYLCASRRTGHGYTFGSGTRLTVV.

This chain joins TRBV7-9 and TRBJ1-5; maybe TRBD1 (5 bases). Germline loops: CDR1 SEHNR, CDR2 FQNEAQ (reference sequence). The CDR3 loop spans 15 amino acids. With 1 base removed from V and 6 bases from J, the gap between germline ends came to 13 bases. This CDR3 reads CASSLGEGTSQPQHF. The CDR3 DNA follows: TGTGCCAGCAGCTTAGGGGAGGGGACGAGTCAGCCCCAGCATTTT. Together with reference TRBV7-9 and TRBJ1-5, the CDR3 gives the full variable domain: DTGVSQNPRHKITKRGQNVTFRCDPISEHNRLYWYRQTLGQGPEFLTYFQNEAQLEKSRLLSDRFSAERPKGSFSTLEIQRTEQGDSAMYLCASSLGEGTSQPQHFGDGTRLSIL.

V and J are TRBV6-6 and TRBJ2-3, with TRBD2 as a possible D gene (6 bases). The CDR3 sequence is 16 residues long. V was trimmed by 4 bases and J by 6 bases, leaving 20 bases between them. Germline-derived CDR1 and CDR2 are MNHNY and SVGAGI (reference sequence). CDR3 loop: CASSLGKLAARDTQYF. Written as DNA, the CDR3 is TGTGCCAGCAGTTTGGGGAAGTTAGCGGCACGGGATACGCAGTATTTT.